This TCR beta chain was captured by sequencing in a study of blood T cell repertoires in COVID-19 (dated by TCRdb to about 2020). As for the study more broadly: Collaborator samples came from the United States, Italy and Spain and covered acute and convalescent phases of COVID-19. Subjects who had been exposed to COVID-19, were actively infected with it, or had recovered from it provided the deeply sampled blood TCRbeta repertoires that made up the dataset. HLA class I and class II types, where available, came from metadata supplied by the sample provider rather than from assay-based typing. The repertoires were released in a freely available public database meant as a resource for research on the immune response to SARS-CoV-2. The samples were drawn from two sources: the first 160 participants of the ongoing ImmuneRACE study, and 1,200 or so subjects contributed by 6 global collaborators. The prospective study material was composed of cDNA or gDNA derived from T cells, B-cell-depleted T cells, or PBMCs. Nearly every sample came with metadata listing a de-identified subject ID, COVID-19 status, age in years and sex. The research as a whole found: The amount of clinical and demographic metadata varied by source and participant and was provided uncurated.

The collaborating institutions used their own protocols to collect whole blood in K2EDTA tubes. For TCRbeta analysis, collaborators shipped samples as frozen whole blood, isolated PBMCs, or DNA extracted from either of those sample types. Points on this clone: The target of this receptor is not known. No much larger clonotype is one base removed from it; base qualities were not supplied.

Trimming at the junction amounts to 3 bases on V and 1 base on J, and the germline ends lie 10 bases apart. Via the germline V gene (reference sequence), CDR1 is SGHNT and CDR2 YYREEE. The cysteine opens and the phenylalanine closes a CDR3 of 15 amino acids. The read is trimmed to its CDR3 DNA, 45 bases read in frame from base 1. TCRbeta CDR3 regions were amplified from genomic DNA using the immunoSEQ Assay, a bias-controlled multiplex PCR. As for the original processing: The number of nucleated cells in each sample was estimated by amplification of reference gene primers within the assay. To quantify the absolute abundance of each unique TCRbeta CDR3 rearrangement, sequence reads were collapsed and filtered. For each sample, productive Simpson clonality was calculated by taking the square root of Simpson's diversity index across productive rearrangements. What TCRdb holds here is the immuneACCESS table cut down to in-frame rearrangements. Part of the clones is not present; checked against another copy, under half of the missing clones reflect an unresolved V gene, and the others are unexplained. For V, J and clone size, that table is used; D and trimming come from the DNA. The sample has 250,000 or so clones on record, more than 75% of them singletons. The ten largest clones represent around 9% of the sample.

This TCR came from a man between 35 and 55 years old with active or convalescent COVID-19. The sample was peripheral blood. Rearrangement joined TRBV5-4 to TRBJ2-2; TRBD1 is a possible D gene, resting on 5 matching bases. CDR3 region: CASSSPDKNTGELFF. The nucleotide sequence reads TGTGCCAGCAGCTCTCCGGACAAGAACACCGGGGAGCTGTTTTTT. With the portions outside the CDR3 filled from the reference TRBV5-4 and TRBJ2-2 genes, the complete variable region becomes ETGVTQSPTHLIKTRGQQVTLRCSSQSGHNTVSWYQQALGQGPQFIFQYYREEENGRGNFPPRFSGLQFPNYSSELNVNALELDDSALYLCASSSPDKNTGELFFGEGSRLTVL.